This TCR beta chain was profiled in a study of T-cell memory formation after mild COVID-19. TCRdb analysed the 5' RACE reads with MiXCR anew, one entry per CDR3 protein. The profile shows 170,000 or so distinct CDR3 sequences, about a third of them singletons. V lost 5 bases, J lost 4 bases, and 17 bases lay in between. The CDR3 runs 15 residues. Germline V gene lookup returns CDR1 LNHDA and CDR2 SQIVND (reference sequence). Sequenced material: PBMCs or a T cell subset sorted from them (not recorded which). V gene TRBV19 combines with J gene TRBJ1-2, with D possibly being TRBD1 (5 bases). The receptor was isolated from an adult woman who had mild COVID-19 (a few samples of this study predate the infection). Cell type and time point are not known. The CDR3 sequence: CASSGRQFSSYGYTF. The CDR3 DNA follows: TGTGCCAGTAGTGGCCGACAGTTTTCAAGCTATGGCTACACCTTC. The full variable domain, in which reference TRBV19 and TRBJ1-2 provide the parts outside the CDR3, is DGGITQSPKYLFRKEGQNVTLSCEQNLNHDAMYWYRQDPGQGLRLIYYSQIVNDFQKGDIAEGYSVSREKKESFPLTVTSAQKNPTAFYLCASSGRQFSSYGYTFGSGTRLTVV.